Listed below are T cell receptor beta chains from one sample, sequenced in a study of T cell responses to AZD1222 COVID-19 vaccine. Data came from immunoSEQ multiplex PCR; TCRdb stores just in-frame clones and leaves some out. Here the sample spans approximately 100,000 clones, 80% to 95% being singletons. This specimen was peripheral blood, taken on day 0 of AZD1222 vaccination. Receptors were obtained from an adult in good health. Both conserved end residues are part of each CDR3. A D gene is named only where the DNA matches it firmly. Some rows mark clone size as missing; the rest say once, few, many or name a class of expanded clone.

j_call d_call clone_size v_call cdr3_aa cdr3_nt
TRBJ1-1 TRBD1 . TRBV28 CASNHEGQMNTEAFF TGTGCCAGCAATCACGAGGGACAGATGAACACTGAAGCTTTCTTT
TRBJ2-1 TRBD2 . TRBV11-1 CASSLGLAGGLNEQFF TGTGCCAGCAGCTTAGGTCTAGCGGGGGGGCTCAATGAGCAGTTCTTC
TRBJ1-3 . . TRBV7-8 CASSEGVMGAESGNTIYF TGTGCCAGCAGCGAGGGGGTGATGGGGGCAGAGTCTGGAAACACCATATATTTT
TRBJ1-4 . . TRBV5-6 CASRARGGTEKLFF TGTGCCAGCAGGGCCAGAGGGGGGACGGAAAAACTGTTTTTT
TRBJ2-2 . . TRBV19 CASSIGITVVGELFF TGTGCCAGTAGTATAGGGATTACAGTAGTCGGGGAGCTGTTTTTT
TRBJ1-2 . . TRBV5-4 CASSLDTGFYGYTF TGTGCCAGCAGCTTAGACACCGGATTCTATGGCTACACCTTC
TRBJ2-5 . . TRBV6-4 CASSDARRGQETQYF TGTGCCAGCAGTGATGCGAGAAGGGGACAAGAGACCCAGTACTTC
TRBJ2-2 . . TRBV11-3 CASSLVPGELFF TGTGCCAGCAGCTTAGTTCCCGGGGAGCTGTTTTTT
TRBJ1-1 . . TRBV7-9 CASRLPATEAFF TGTGCCAGCAGATTACCGGCCACTGAAGCTTTCTTT
TRBJ2-3 . . TRBV7-2 CASSLLSPAPDTQYF TGTGCCAGCAGCTTATTATCCCCTGCCCCAGATACGCAGTATTTT
TRBJ1-1 . . TRBV7-9 CASSPGGTNEAFF TGTGCCAGCAGCCCTGGAGGGACCAATGAAGCTTTCTTT
TRBJ2-7 . once TRBV27 CASRRQGAPNYEQYF TGTGCCAGCAGGCGGCAAGGGGCGCCTAATTACGAGCAGTACTTC
TRBJ2-7 TRBD2 . TRBV3-1/TRBV3-2 CASSPGLAIEQYF TGTGCCAGCAGCCCGGGACTAGCGATCGAGCAGTACTTC
TRBJ1-2 . . TRBV5-1 CASSLEAYGYTF TGCGCCAGCAGCTTGGAGGCCTATGGCTACACCTTC
TRBJ2-3 . once TRBV7-3 CASSLSGGFTDTQYF TGTGCCAGCAGCTTAAGCGGGGGCTTCACAGATACGCAGTATTTT
TRBJ2-2 TRBD2 . TRBV3-1/TRBV3-2 CASSRGTSGFSNTGELFF TGTGCCAGCAGCCGAGGGACTAGCGGATTTTCTAACACCGGGGAGCTGTTTTTT
TRBJ1-5 . . TRBV6-1 CASSAGGRTGNQPQHF TGTGCCAGCAGTGCGGGGGGCAGGACAGGCAATCAGCCCCAGCATTTT
TRBJ2-5 TRBD1 once TRBV7-2 CASSTGGPQETQYF TGTGCCAGCAGTACAGGGGGGCCCCAAGAGACCCAGTACTTC
TRBJ1-5 . . TRBV24-1 CATSDPRKGESNQPQHF TGTGCCACCAGTGATCCCCGGAAGGGAGAGAGCAATCAGCCCCAGCATTTT
TRBJ1-1 . . TRBV19 CASSIWGGMNTEAFF TGTGCCAGTAGTATATGGGGAGGAATGAACACTGAAGCTTTCTTT
TRBJ2-7 TRBD2 . TRBV5-6 CASSLGLAGYGYEQYF TGTGCCAGCAGCTTGGGACTAGCGGGGTATGGCTACGAGCAGTACTTC
TRBJ2-7 TRBD2 . TRBV9 CASSVTSVTYEQYF TGTGCCAGCAGCGTAACTAGCGTAACCTACGAGCAGTACTTC
TRBJ2-5 . . TRBV7-9 CASSLALGGEQTQYF TGTGCCAGCAGCTTAGCGCTCGGGGGAGAACAGACCCAGTACTTC
TRBJ2-2 TRBD1 . TRBV9 CASSTGTVRHEELFF TGTGCCAGCAGCACTGGGACAGTAAGACACGAGGAGCTGTTTTTT
TRBJ1-2 . once TRBV6-2/TRBV6-3 CASSPDTNYGYTF TGTGCCAGCAGTCCCGACACTAACTATGGCTACACCTTC
TRBJ1-2 . . TRBV4-3 CASSQDSGPRIGYTF TGCGCCAGCAGCCAAGACTCCGGACCCAGAATCGGCTACACCTTC
TRBJ1-2 . . TRBV5-4 CASSPGGANYGYTF TGTGCCAGCAGCCCGGGGGGAGCTAACTATGGCTACACCTTC
TRBJ2-1 TRBD2 . TRBV29-1 CSVAGTIVSSYNEQFF TGCAGCGTCGCCGGGACTATCGTAAGCTCCTACAATGAGCAGTTCTTC
TRBJ1-3 . . TRBV7-6 CASSGLGTGFSGNTIYF TGTGCCAGCAGCGGATTGGGTACAGGCTTCTCTGGAAACACCATATATTTT
TRBJ2-5 . . TRBV5-4 CASSLRETQYF TGTGCCAGCAGCTTAAGAGAGACCCAGTACTTC
TRBJ2-2 TRBD1 . TRBV5-1 CASSFGRGLSGELFF TGCGCCAGCAGCTTTGGCAGGGGGCTTTCCGGGGAGCTGTTTTTT
TRBJ1-6 . . TRBV2 CASTLKSSYNSPLHF TGTGCCAGCACCTTAAAGAGCTCCTATAATTCACCCCTCCACTTT
TRBJ2-3 . few TRBV7-9 CASSFSMEGSTDTQYF TGTGCCAGCAGCTTTTCGATGGAGGGTTCCACAGATACGCAGTATTTT
TRBJ2-5 TRBD1 . TRBV6-1 CASSDYLTGFQETQYF TGTGCCAGCAGTGACTACTTGACAGGGTTCCAAGAGACCCAGTACTTC